This T cell receptor (beta chain) is drawn from a study of technical replicates of blood from a few donors. Assay used: immunoSEQ multiplex PCR; TCRdb lists only in-frame clones, some missing. The table shows approximately 92,000 clones, with 95% occurring only once. Germline values: CDR1 SGHKS, CDR2 YYEKEE (reference sequence). The CDR3 length is 16 residues. The ends were cut back, 6 bases at V and 9 bases at J, with 25 bases in the middle. Sequenced input: T cells isolated from PBMCs. The chain is built from TRBV5-5 and TRBJ2-1; weak D call: TRBD2 (6 bases). The receptor's source is a human donor in good health. The CDR3 DNA reads TGTGCCAGCACCCTTCCGGGGGATGGGGAGTGGAGTGAGCAGTTCTTC. It codes for CASTLPGDGEWSEQFF.